These T cell receptor beta chains were read from a single sample in a study of regulatory T cells in long-lasting Graves disease. From the multiplex PCR reads, TCRdb called clonotypes with MiXCR, one entry per CDR3 protein. The repertoire holds roughly 500,000 distinct CDR3 sequences, with around 20% as singletons. The source was peripheral blood mononuclear cells (PBMCs), collected when the disease was refractory, from a patient treated with antithyroid drugs. The receptors shown here come from a female donor with Graves disease. Both conserved end residues are part of each CDR3. Fields, in order: J gene, D gene, clone size, CDR3 length, V gene, CDR3 protein, CDR3 DNA. A D gene is named only where the DNA matches it firmly. The size of a clone is reported for some rows only, either as once, few or many, or as a class for expanded clones.

J: TRBJ2-7
D: .
size: many
length: 17
V: TRBV12-3/TRBV12-4
CDR3: CASSLAPIGPAAYEQYF
DNA: TGTGCCAGCAGTTTAGCCCCGATAGGGCCCGCCGCCTACGAGCAGTACTTC

J: TRBJ1-3
D: .
size: many
length: 14
V: TRBV12-3/TRBV12-4
CDR3: CASRAPGSGNTIYF
DNA: TGTGCCAGCAGGGCCCCAGGCTCTGGAAACACCATATATTTT

J: TRBJ2-7
D: TRBD1
size: many
length: 13
V: TRBV2
CDR3: CASSFRGRFEQYF
DNA: TGTGCCAGCAGCTTCAGGGGGCGCTTCGAGCAGTACTTC

J: TRBJ2-3
D: TRBD2
size: .
length: 12
V: TRBV9
CDR3: CASSLQSGAPYF
DNA: TGTGCCAGCAGCTTACAGAGCGGGGCGCCGTATTTT

J: TRBJ2-7
D: .
size: .
length: 15
V: TRBV10-3
CDR3: CAIRARELLLGEQYF
DNA: TGTGCCATCAGGGCTAGGGAACTACTACTAGGCGAGCAGTACTTC

J: TRBJ2-2
D: .
size: many
length: 14
V: TRBV7-6
CDR3: CASSFNPNTGELFF
DNA: TGTGCCAGCAGCTTTAACCCGAACACCGGGGAGCTGTTTTTT

J: TRBJ2-7
D: .
size: .
length: 13
V: TRBV30
CDR3: CAWSVAEYYEQYF
DNA: TGTGCCTGGAGTGTAGCAGAATACTACGAGCAGTACTTC

J: TRBJ2-7
D: .
size: few
length: 13
V: TRBV20-1
CDR3: CSAGVGMRYEQYF
DNA: TGCAGTGCCGGGGTCGGGATGAGATACGAGCAGTACTTC

J: TRBJ1-1
D: .
size: .
length: 17
V: TRBV4-2
CDR3: CASSQYVQAGGNTEAFF
DNA: TGTGCCAGCAGCCAATATGTACAGGCAGGCGGAAACACTGAAGCTTTCTTT

J: TRBJ2-7
D: .
size: few
length: 12
V: TRBV7-9
CDR3: CASSFENEEQYF
DNA: TGTGCCAGCAGCTTCGAAAACGAGGAGCAGTACTTC

J: TRBJ1-2
D: .
size: many
length: 12
V: TRBV29-1
CDR3: CSVVAANYGYTF
DNA: TGCAGCGTTGTGGCAGCTAACTATGGCTACACCTTC

J: TRBJ2-7
D: TRBD2
size: .
length: 16
V: TRBV28
CDR3: CASSPPPSAGEKEQYF
DNA: TGTGCCAGCAGTCCACCCCCCTCCGCGGGAGAAAAAGAGCAGTACTTC

J: TRBJ2-7
D: .
size: .
length: 17
V: TRBV4-2
CDR3: CASSLRSGPSDGYEQYF
DNA: TGTGCCAGCAGCCTCCGAAGTGGGCCTAGCGATGGTTACGAGCAGTACTTC

J: TRBJ2-2
D: TRBD1
size: many
length: 15
V: TRBV6-2/TRBV6-3
CDR3: CASSDRDRNTGELFF
DNA: TGTGCCAGCAGTGACAGGGACAGGAACACCGGGGAGCTGTTTTTT

J: TRBJ2-2
D: .
size: many
length: 15
V: TRBV18
CDR3: CASSPERVNTGELFF
DNA: TGTGCCAGCTCACCAGAAAGGGTGAACACCGGGGAGCTGTTTTTT

J: TRBJ1-5
D: .
size: few
length: 14
V: TRBV30
CDR3: CAWSGGASNQPQHF
DNA: TGTGCCTGGAGCGGTGGTGCTAGCAATCAGCCCCAGCATTTT

J: TRBJ2-2
D: .
size: many
length: 14
V: TRBV10-1
CDR3: CASSELRGTGELFF
DNA: TGCGCCAGCAGTGAGTTACGGGGAACCGGGGAGCTGTTTTTT

J: TRBJ1-5
D: TRBD1
size: .
length: 14
V: TRBV6-1
CDR3: CASNRGQSNQPQHF
DNA: TGTGCCAGCAACAGGGGGCAGAGCAATCAGCCCCAGCATTTT

J: TRBJ1-5
D: .
size: .
length: 12
V: TRBV20-1
CDR3: CSASDYNQPQHF
DNA: TGCAGTGCGAGCGACTACAATCAGCCCCAGCATTTT

J: TRBJ2-7
D: .
size: few
length: 15
V: TRBV3-1
CDR3: CASSQDLGTSYEQYF
DNA: TGTGCCAGCAGCCAAGACCTGGGGACCTCCTACGAGCAGTACTTC

J: TRBJ2-7
D: .
size: few
length: 13
V: TRBV4-1
CDR3: CASSHKIGYEQYF
DNA: TGCGCCAGCAGTCACAAGATAGGCTACGAGCAGTACTTC